This entry describes one TCR beta chain. This sample stems from a study of blood T cell repertoires in COVID-19. At the level of the study: The United States, Italy and Spain provided the acute and convalescent COVID-19 samples. In each case, the material was cDNA or gDNA derived from T cells, B-cell-depleted T cells, or PBMCs.

The germline gives CDR1 LNHNV, CDR2 YYDKDF (reference sequence). The CDR3 is made up of 14 amino acids. V was pared by 3 bases and J by 9 bases, with 10 bases of the junction left unmatched. As processed by the authors: Amplification of reference gene primers was used by the study to estimate nucleated cell counts. Using immunoSEQ multiplex PCR, the repertoire was profiled, and TCRdb retains in-frame clones only, with some absent. The V and J calls and clone size come from that table; D and trimming were worked out from the DNA. The profile shows hundreds of thousands of clones, around four fifths of them singletons.

The chain couples TRBV15 to TRBJ1-2; 7 nucleotides align to TRBD1. Specimen: peripheral blood. The origin of this receptor is a woman at least 80 years old with active or convalescent COVID-19. CDR3 residues: CATSRFRDSPSYTF. The CDR3 nucleotides are TGTGCCACCAGCAGGTTCCGGGACAGCCCAAGCTACACCTTC.